This TCR beta chain is from a study of cytomegalovirus exposure and HLA in healthy donors. General study results and limits: Through in vitro validation, a few CMV-associated chains were shown to be specific for CMV antigens. Segments of the TCR beta V type were, in most cases, productive about 87% or about 30% of the time in an earlier analysis.

Vbeta (60) and Jbeta (13) primers were used in the PCR. Measured with immunoSEQ multiplex PCR; TCRdb has only the in-frame clones, and not every one. The sample carries 150,000 to 180,000 clones, 80% recorded once. Comments on this clone: The antigen is unknown.

CDR1 SGHNT and CDR2 YENEEA come from the germline V gene. This CDR3 has 14 amino acids. V was clipped by 5 bases and J by 1 base; unmatched bases: 4. The genes are TRBV11-3 and TRBJ2-5, with 7 bases fitting TRBD1. The clonotype originates from a man younger than 45 in good health and CMV-seropositive. Sequenced input: PBMCs. CDR3 residues: CASSTGTVQETQYF. The CDR3, as DNA: TGTGCCAGCAGCACCGGGACAGTCCAAGAGACCCAGTACTTC. Variable domain in full (rest from reference TRBV11-3 and TRBJ2-5): EAGVVQSPRYKIIEKKQPVAFWCNPISGHNTLYWYLQNLGQGPELLIRYENEEAVDDSQLPKDRFSAERLKGVDSTLKIQPAELGDSAVYLCASSTGTVQETQYFGPGTRLLVL.